The 25 T cell receptor beta chains below were found in one sample sequenced in a study of blood T cell repertoires in COVID-19 (dated by TCRdb to the early 2020s). The library was obtained by the immunoSEQ multiplex PCR assay. TCRdb carries this immuneACCESS record with in-frame sequences only. Its versions omit some clonotypes, under half of them owing to an unresolved V gene in the studies checked, with the rest unexplained. The sample table contains about 69,000 clones; only one count was recorded for more than 70% of them. The ten largest clonotypes hold 45% to 60% of the sample. Sample: peripheral blood. The receptors were sampled from a human donor in a cohort sampled during active COVID-19.

This chain links TRBV28 with TRBJ2-7; TRBD2 might be the D (5 bases). Germline loops: CDR1 MDHEN, CDR2 SYDVKM. This CDR3 comprises 17 residues. Trimming shortened V by 3 bases and J by 2 bases, and 20 bases separated the two germline ends. The CDR3 is CASSFRGIGSGPYEQYF. In DNA form, the CDR3 reads TGTGCCAGCAGTTTCCGGGGAATCGGGTCCGGCCCCTACGAGCAGTACTTC. Full variable domain (rest looked up from reference TRBV28 and TRBJ2-7): DVKVTQSSRYLVKRTGEKVFLECVQDMDHENMFWYRQDPGLGLRLIYFSYDVKMKEKGDIPEGYSVSREKKERFSLILESASTNQTSMYLCASSFRGIGSGPYEQYFGPGTRLTVT.

This clone showed up just once. The chain carries TRBV6-5 and TRBJ2-1; D might be TRBD2 (6 bases). CDR1 is MNHEY, CDR2 SVGAGI, per germline. The CDR3 length is 13 residues. Trimming took 9 bases from V and 10 from J, leaving 19 bases between them. The CDR3 is CASFPPLASEQFF. The CDR3 coding sequence is TGTGCCAGTTTCCCTCCTCTAGCGTCCGAGCAGTTCTTC.

As to this clone: Other DNA sequences in the same sample also yield this CDR3. The chain is built from TRBV15 and TRBJ2-2; TRBD2 is a possible D gene (5 bases). The CDR3 runs 15 residues. V lost 3 bases to trimming and J lost 2 bases, with 10 bases between them. CDR1 is LNHNV, CDR2 YYDKDF, per germline (reference sequence). CDR3 residues: CATSSRGANTGELFF. The CDR3 DNA follows: TGTGCCACCAGCAGTCGGGGAGCCAACACCGGGGAGCTGTTTTTT.

This clone has a single count. The chain employs TRBV10-2 and TRBJ2-1; 10 bases match TRBD2. Losses at the gene ends were 6 bases for V and 3 bases for J; bases not matched to a gene: 5. Per germline, CDR1 WSHSY and CDR2 SAAADI. The CDR3 extends over 15 amino acids. CDR3 region: CASRILAGGYNEQFF. In nucleotides, the CDR3 is TGCGCCAGCAGGATCTTAGCGGGGGGCTACAATGAGCAGTTCTTC.

This chain links TRBV6-2 or TRBV6-3 with TRBJ2-3; 16 bases map to TRBD2. This CDR3 comprises 15 residues. The ends lost 6 bases at V and 11 bases at J; junction bases unmatched: 8. The germline gives CDR1 MNHEY, CDR2 SVGEGT. Here the CDR3 DNA reads TGTGCCAGCAGCTTGACCGGGACTAGCGGGAGGGGGCAGTATTTT. Protein: CASSLTGTSGRGQYF.

Only a few counts were recorded for this clone. The chain joins TRBV4-1 to TRBJ1-3, with D possibly TRBD1 on 5 matching bases. The CDR3 length is 18 residues. CDR1 and CDR2 (germline): MGHRA, YSYEKL. V was pared by 0 bases and J by 2 bases, with 17 bases between. CDR3 sequence (DNA): TGCGCCAGCAGCCAAGATCTGGGCGGGGCGCAGGCTGGAAACACCATATATTTT. Amino acids: CASSQDLGGAQAGNTIYF.

This sequence joins TRBV19 and TRBJ1-5; possibly TRBD1 for D (5 bases). The CDR3 length is 15 residues. Germline lookup yields CDR1 LNHDA and CDR2 SQIVND (reference sequence). Trimming pared 4 bases from V and 0 bases from J, leaving 10 bases between. The CDR3 DNA reads as TGTGCCAGTAGTACCAGACAGACTAGCAATCAGCCCCAGCATTTT. This encodes CASSTRQTSNQPQHF.

J is TRBJ2-2 and V is TRBV7-9, with TRBD2 as a possible D gene (6 bases). The CDR3 spans 18 residues. Trimming pared 5 bases from V and 0 bases from J, leaving 19 bases between. Per germline, CDR1 SEHNR and CDR2 FQNEAQ (reference sequence). The CDR3 here is CASSPSLGGVSNTGELFF. CDR3 nucleotides: TGTGCCAGCAGCCCGTCCTTGGGGGGAGTTTCGAACACCGGGGAGCTGTTTTTT.

This clone was recorded once. The chain joins TRBV28 to TRBJ2-3; possible D gene TRBD1, 6 bases. Germline-derived CDR1 and CDR2 are MDHEN and SYDVKM. The CDR3 extends over 13 amino acids. V was cut by 4 bases and J by 4 bases, with 9 bases left in between. As DNA, the CDR3 is TGTGCCAGCAGTTCAACAGGGCCAGATACGCAGTATTTT. Translated, it gives CASSSTGPDTQYF.

The rearrangement uses TRBV5-1 and TRBJ1-1, with a tentative D call TRBD1 (5 bases). Trimming shortened V by 4 bases and J by 2 bases, and 12 bases separated the two germline ends. The germline V gene encodes CDR1 SGHRS and CDR2 YFSETQ. CDR3 length equals 14 residues. CDR3 sequence reads: CASSLGRTNTEAFF. The CDR3 DNA sequence: TGCGCCAGCAGCCTGGGACGGACAAACACTGAAGCTTTCTTT. Looking up the rest from reference TRBV5-1 and TRBJ1-1 gives the full variable domain: KAGVTQTPRYLIKTRGQQVTLSCSPISGHRSVSWYQQTPGQGLQFLFEYFSETQRNKGNFPGRFSGRQFSNSRSEMNVSTLELGDSALYLCASSLGRTNTEAFFGQGTRLTVV.

V is TRBV5-1 and J is TRBJ1-4, with D perhaps TRBD1 (5 bases). The CDR3 totals 16 residues. The V gene lost 3 bases and the J gene lost 3 bases, with 15 bases spanning the gap. Germline V gene data show CDR1 as SGHRS and CDR2 as YFSETQ. The CDR3 DNA reads TGCGCCAGCAGCTCACTACCGGGGGACTCTAATGAAAAACTGTTTTTT. This gives the protein CASSSLPGDSNEKLFF.

This clone has more than one count but fewer than ten. The chain uses TRBV5-4 and TRBJ1-2; D may be TRBD1 (5 bases). The CDR3 extends over 15 amino acids. Trimming removed 0 bases at V and 3 bases at J, with 12 bases between. Looked up from germline, CDR1 is SGHNT and CDR2 is YYREEE (reference sequence). The CDR3 bases are TGTGCCAGCAGCTTGGGGGGGGTTCTGTACTATGGCTACACCTTC. Translating gives CASSLGGVLYYGYTF. The entire variable domain, with the rest obtained from reference TRBV5-4 and TRBJ1-2, is as follows: ETGVTQSPTHLIKTRGQQVTLRCSSQSGHNTVSWYQQALGQGPQFIFQYYREEENGRGNFPPRFSGLQFPNYSSELNVNALELDDSALYLCASSLGGVLYYGYTFGSGTRLTVV.

The chain combines TRBV14 with TRBJ1-5, with 9 positions matching TRBD1. Trimming at V came to 1 base and at J to 0 bases, leaving 4 bases not matched to a gene. The CDR3 contains 17 residues. Germline loops: CDR1 SGHDN, CDR2 FVKESK. DNA of the CDR3: TGTGCCAGCAGCCAAGTCCGGGACAGGGATAGCAATCAGCCCCAGCATTTT. Residues: CASSQVRDRDSNQPQHF.

This sequence joins TRBV11-2 and TRBJ2-2, with 10 bases aligning to TRBD1. The germline V gene has CDR1 SGHAT and CDR2 FQNNGV. The CDR3 is 15 residues long. After removal of 5 bases from V and 7 bases from J, the junction contained 7 bases not matched to a gene. CDR3 loop: CASSPRQGAGGELFF. For the CDR3, the DNA is TGTGCCAGCAGCCCGCGACAGGGGGCAGGCGGGGAGCTGTTTTTT.

The chain combines TRBV19 with TRBJ1-6, with a tentative D call TRBD1 (5 bases). Trimming took 7 bases from V and 8 from J, leaving 12 bases between them. This CDR3 is 13 amino acids long. In germline, CDR1 is LNHDA, CDR2 SQIVND (reference sequence). CDR3 residues: CASTEGAYSPLHF. Written as DNA, the CDR3 is TGTGCCAGTACAGAAGGGGCTTATTCACCCCTCCACTTT.

This chain joins TRBV19 and TRBJ1-2; 7 nucleotides match TRBD1. Germline V gene sequence: CDR1 LNHDA, CDR2 SQIVND (reference sequence). Trimming at V came to 5 bases and at J to 6 bases, leaving 12 bases not matched to a gene. The CDR3 is made up of 15 amino acids. The CDR3 loop is CASSATTGPENGYTF. DNA for the CDR3: TGTGCCAGTAGTGCTACGACAGGGCCCGAGAATGGCTACACCTTC.

The chain uses TRBV12-3 or TRBV12-4 and TRBJ2-3; 7 nucleotides line up with TRBD1. CDR3 size: 12 residues. After removal of 7 bases from V and 4 bases from J, the junction contained 2 bases not matched to a gene. CDR3 DNA sequence: TGTGCCAGCACCCAGGGGGCAGATACGCAGTATTTT. This translates into CASTQGADTQYF.

Regarding this clone: The germline gene is not matched at one end of the junction; a read error may be the cause. The chain joins TRBV2 to TRBJ2-5; TRBD1 matches 8 bases. Germline V gene lookup returns CDR1 SNHLY and CDR2 FYNNEI. This CDR3 region has 12 residues. DNA of the CDR3: TGTGCCAGCGGCAGGGGGCAAGGGACCCAGTACTTC. Translating gives CASGRGQGTQYF.

The table lists this clone with a count of one. V gene TRBV10-3 combines with J gene TRBJ1-1, with D unresolved. Trimming removed 6 bases at V and 3 bases at J, with 20 bases between. There are 16 residues in the CDR3. Per germline, CDR1 ENHRY and CDR2 SYGVKD. The CDR3 coding sequence is TGTGCCATCAGAGAGGACCGCCTTGGAGGCGACACTGAAGCTTTCTTT. Protein product: CAIREDRLGGDTEAFF.

This chain joins TRBV7-9 and TRBJ2-5; TRBD1 might be the D (6 bases). The CDR3 extends over 16 amino acids. Germline values: CDR1 SEHNR, CDR2 FQNEAQ (reference sequence). The V end was cut by 3 bases, the J end by 1 base, with 15 bases between. The CDR3 DNA follows: TGTGCCAGCAGCTTCTACAGGGTTGGGACCCAAGAGACCCAGTACTTC. It translates to CASSFYRVGTQETQYF. The whole variable domain, remainder taken from reference TRBV7-9 and TRBJ2-5, is DTGVSQNPRHKITKRGQNVTFRCDPISEHNRLYWYRQTLGQGPEFLTYFQNEAQLEKSRLLSDRFSAERPKGSFSTLEIQRTEQGDSAMYLCASSFYRVGTQETQYFGPGTRLLVL.

This clone came up once. Written as DNA, the CDR3 is TGTGCCAGCAGCCCTTTTTCGGGACTTTCCCTTGGGGAAAAACTGTTTTTT. Translation gives CASSPFSGLSLGEKLFF. The chain combines TRBV14 with TRBJ1-4; D is possibly TRBD1 (5 bases). The V end lost 4 bases, the J end lost 8 bases, and 23 bases lay between the germline ends. The CDR3 extends over 17 amino acids. The germline V gene has CDR1 SGHDN and CDR2 FVKESK. Supplemented by reference TRBV14 and TRBJ1-4, the full variable domain reads EAGVTQFPSHSVIEKGQTVTLRCDPISGHDNLYWYRRVMGKEIKFLLHFVKESKQDESGMPNNRFLAERTGGTYSTLKVQPAELEDSGVYFCASSPFSGLSLGEKLFFGSGTQLSVL.

The rearrangement links TRBV28 to TRBJ1-6, with D possibly TRBD1 on 5 matching bases. This CDR3 is built from 14 residues. Per germline, CDR1 MDHEN and CDR2 SYDVKM. Trimming stripped 7 bases from V and 7 bases from J, with 14 bases between. The CDR3, as DNA: TGTGCCAGCAACTTTGGGGCCTGGAATTCACCCCTCCACTTT. Protein: CASNFGAWNSPLHF.

The chain couples TRBV4-2 to TRBJ2-2; perhaps TRBD2 as D (5 bases). Germline V gene data show CDR1 as LGHNA and CDR2 as YNFKEQ. The V end lost 0 bases, the J end lost 6 bases, and 11 bases lay between the germline ends. The CDR3 sequence is 15 residues long. CDR3 region: CASSQDKTRSGELFF. The CDR3 bases are TGTGCCAGCAGCCAAGACAAAACTAGGTCCGGGGAGCTGTTTTTT.

The V gene is TRBV18, the J gene TRBJ1-3, with D hard to call. Germline CDR1 is KGHSH and CDR2 is LQKENI. This CDR3 contains 15 residues. V was clipped by 2 bases and J by 0 bases, with 8 bases between them. CDR3: CASSPAGVSGNTIYF. The CDR3 region has the DNA TGTGCCAGCTCACCAGCCGGTGTCTCTGGAAACACCATATATTTT.

This chain joins TRBV6-1 and TRBJ2-3, with 10 nucleotides matching TRBD2. CDR3 length: 15 residues. The junction had 4 bases not matched to a gene; V was cut back by 0 bases and J by 7 bases. CDR1 is MNHNS and CDR2 is SASEGT in the germline V gene. CDR3 DNA sequence: TGTGCCAGCAGTGAAGCTAGCGGGAGGACGTATACGCAGTATTTT. It codes for CASSEASGRTYTQYF.